The 13 T cell receptor beta chains listed next were all sequenced from one sample in a study of technical replicates of blood from several donors. Data came from immunoSEQ multiplex PCR; TCRdb stores just in-frame clones and leaves some out. This table has some 96,000 clones, almost 96% appearing once. The specimen sequenced was T cells isolated from PBMCs. The source of these receptors is a human donor in good health.

This chain links TRBV11-3 with TRBJ2-6; tentatively, D is TRBD2 (6 bases). V lost 1 base and J lost 2, with 6 bases in between. The germline V gene has CDR1 SGHNT and CDR2 YENEEA. This CDR3 contains 15 residues. As DNA, the CDR3 is TGTGCCAGCAGCTTAGGCGGGGCTGGGGCCAACGTCCTGACTTTC. It is translated as CASSLGGAGANVLTF.

The chain combines TRBV9 with TRBJ2-7; the match to TRBD1 covers 9 bases. The germline V gene encodes CDR1 SGDLS and CDR2 YYNGEE. The CDR3 runs to 16 residues. V was clipped by 0 bases and J by 2 bases; unmatched bases: 6. The CDR3 region has the DNA TGTGCCAGCAGCGTAGGGTATAGGGACAGGGCCTACGAGCAGTACTTC. Protein: CASSVGYRDRAYEQYF.

The gene calls are TRBV7-9 and TRBJ2-7; perhaps TRBD2 as D (6 bases). The CDR3 runs 15 residues. Germline assignment: CDR1 SEHNR and CDR2 FQNEAQ (reference sequence). The V and J ends lost 0 bases and 6 bases respectively, with 15 bases between them. CDR3 loop: CASSLASGLLVEQYF. The CDR3 coding sequence is TGTGCCAGCAGCTTAGCCTCGGGACTTCTGGTCGAGCAGTACTTC. The variable domain in full, with the rest retrieved from reference TRBV7-9 and TRBJ2-7, is DTGVSQNPRHKITKRGQNVTFRCDPISEHNRLYWYRQTLGQGPEFLTYFQNEAQLEKSRLLSDRFSAERPKGSFSTLEIQRTEQGDSAMYLCASSLASGLLVEQYFGPGTRLTVT.

This clone was recorded a few times. The rearrangement joins TRBV28 to TRBJ1-1, with a tentative D call TRBD1 (5 bases). Germline CDR1 is MDHEN and CDR2 is SYDVKM. Trimming pared 7 bases from V and 7 bases from J, leaving 10 bases between. CDR3 length equals 11 residues. The CDR3 nucleotides are TGTGCCAGCAAGGGTCAGGGTGAAGCTTTCTTT. Translated: CASKGQGEAFF.

V is TRBV7-6 and J is TRBJ2-7, with 9 bases that match TRBD2. Germline CDR1 is SGHVS and CDR2 is FNYEAQ. CDR3 length equals 15 residues. The J segment lost 2 bases and the V segment lost 1 base, leaving 3 bases of the junction unmatched. CDR3 DNA: TGTGCCAGCAGCTTAGGGGCTAGCGGGGCCTACGAGCAGTACTTC. Residues: CASSLGASGAYEQYF.

This chain uses TRBV19 with TRBJ1-5; TRBD1 might be the D (6 bases). V gave up 1 base and J gave up 7 bases, with 14 bases separating them. Germline loops: CDR1 LNHDA, CDR2 SQIVND (reference sequence). The CDR3 is 15 amino acids. The CDR3 here is CASSIGTGLGQPQHF. For the CDR3, the DNA is TGTGCCAGTAGTATAGGAACAGGGTTGGGGCAGCCCCAGCATTTT.

The chain carries TRBV18 and TRBJ1-1, with 10 bases identical to TRBD1. Germline V gene lookup returns CDR1 KGHSH and CDR2 LQKENI. The CDR3 contains 14 residues. V shed 5 bases, J shed 5 bases, and the junction held 5 bases outside the gene matches. CDR3 nucleotides: TGTGCCAGCTCAGGGTGGACAGGGGGAACTGAAGCTTTCTTT. This sequence encodes CASSGWTGGTEAFF. The full variable domain, completed using reference TRBV18 and TRBJ1-1, is NAGVMQNPRHLVRRRGQEARLRCSPMKGHSHVYWYRQLPEEGLKFMVYLQKENIIDESGMPKERFSAEFPKEGPSILRIQQVVRGDSAAYFCASSGWTGGTEAFFGQGTRLTVV.

This chain links TRBV5-1 with TRBJ2-7; TRBD1 might be the D (5 bases). Germline lookup yields CDR1 SGHRS and CDR2 YFSETQ. The CDR3 spans 12 residues. The germline V and J ends were trimmed by 4 bases and 3 bases, with 8 bases remaining between them. The CDR3 loop is CASSGDSYEQYF. In DNA, the CDR3 is TGCGCCAGCAGCGGTGACAGCTACGAGCAGTACTTC.

This chain uses TRBV6-6 with TRBJ2-2, with D unclear. V was trimmed by 5 bases and J by 0 bases, leaving 13 bases between them. CDR3 length equals 16 residues. In germline, CDR1 is MNHNY, CDR2 SVGAGI (reference sequence). This CDR3 is CASSKNDKANTGELFF. CDR3 nucleotides: TGTGCCAGCAGTAAAAACGACAAGGCGAACACCGGGGAGCTGTTTTTT.

This rearrangement joins TRBV6-1 to TRBJ2-1; maybe TRBD1 (6 bases). The germline V and J ends were trimmed by 0 bases and 2 bases, with 14 bases remaining between them. The CDR3 loop spans 17 amino acids. Per the germline V gene, CDR1 is MNHNS and CDR2 is SASEGT. The CDR3 protein is CASSEAPTGIPYNEQFF. CDR3 DNA sequence: TGTGCCAGCAGTGAAGCCCCGACAGGTATCCCCTACAATGAGCAGTTCTTC.

The rearrangement links TRBV19 to TRBJ2-7, with 7 nucleotides matching TRBD1. The length of the CDR3 is 15 residues. After removal of 5 bases from V and 3 bases from J, the junction contained 10 bases not matched to a gene. Germline lookup yields CDR1 LNHDA and CDR2 SQIVND (reference sequence). The CDR3 DNA is TGTGCCAGTAGTCAAGGGGGACAGCCGAACTACGAGCAGTACTTC. Its protein product is CASSQGGQPNYEQYF.

The chain combines TRBV10-3 with TRBJ1-4; 7 bases map to TRBD1. This CDR3 is 14 amino acids long. The trim removed 8 bases at V and 4 bases at J, leaving 7 bases unmatched. Germline CDR1 reads ENHRY; CDR2 reads SYGVKD. CDR3 DNA sequence: TGTGCCATCGGCCCAGGGGGGATTAATGAAAAACTGTTTTTT. Protein: CAIGPGGINEKLFF.

The gene calls are TRBV4-1 and TRBJ2-5, with D possibly matching TRBD1 (6 bases). The germline V gene has CDR1 MGHRA and CDR2 YSYEKL. Trimming took off 1 base at V and 4 bases at J, with 10 bases between the two ends. This CDR3 is 14 amino acids long. The chain's CDR3 is CASSQVGAPETQYF. The CDR3 region has the DNA TGCGCCAGCAGCCAAGTGGGGGCCCCAGAGACCCAGTACTTC.